This T cell receptor (beta chain) was obtained from a study of T cells in Graves' hyperthyroidism and ophthalmopathy. J lost 2 bases, V lost 0 bases, and 8 bases had no gene match. In germline, CDR1 is DFQATT, CDR2 SNEGSKA (reference sequence). The length of the CDR3 is 16 residues. This clonotype was counted a few times. It was RNA transcripts that yielded the amplified TCR beta CDR3 regions. First-round RT-PCR targeting the TCR CDR3 was performed with the HTBI primer set. TCRdb analysed the multiplex PCR reads with MiXCR anew, one entry per CDR3 protein. The sample carries more than 550,000 distinct CDR3 sequences, roughly 45% recorded once.

Sequencing was done on a sample of peripheral blood or thyroid tissue (not recorded which). The TCR was taken from an adult man with Graves' disease, either hyperthyroidism or ophthalmopathy (not recorded which). V is TRBV20-1 and J is TRBJ1-2; TRBD1 aligns across 8 bases. CDR3 residues: CSARDLGGDRNYGYTF. The CDR3 DNA sequence: TGCAGTGCTAGAGACCTCGGAGGGGACAGGAACTATGGCTACACCTTC.